This is a list of T cell receptor beta chains from one sample in a study of cytomegalovirus exposure and HLA in healthy donors. This table comes from immunoSEQ multiplex PCR, and its TCRdb copy is limited to in-frame clones, with some not included. The sample holds about 99,000 clones, around 77% seen once. Sequenced material: PBMCs. These receptors were taken from a man aged 45 to 65 in good health and CMV-seropositive. CDR3s include the opening cysteine and the closing phenylalanine or tryptophan. Each record gives: J gene, V gene, D gene, clone size, CDR3 protein, CDR3 DNA. D genes are given only for firm matches. Part of the rows lack a size; the others show once, few, many or a class for expanded clones.

TRBJ2-7,TRBV5-3,-,-,CARQKWERYEQYF,TGTGCCAGACAGAAGTGGGAGAGGTACGAGCAGTACTTC
TRBJ2-5,TRBV5-1,-,-,CASSGQGILETQYF,TGCGCCAGCAGTGGTCAGGGAATCCTCGAGACCCAGTACTTC
TRBJ2-7,TRBV19,TRBD2,-,CASSVMGGNEQYF,TGTGCCAGTAGTGTCATGGGGGGGAACGAGCAGTACTTC
TRBJ2-7,TRBV28,TRBD1,few,CASSFRGRYEQYF,TGTGCCAGCAGTTTCAGGGGGCGGTACGAGCAGTACTTC
TRBJ1-2,TRBV9,-,-,CASSVDRTMNYGYTF,TGTGCCAGCAGCGTAGATAGGACTATGAACTATGGCTACACCTTC
TRBJ1-1,TRBV9,-,-,CASSLQGRDTEAFF,TGTGCCAGCAGCTTACAGGGAAGGGACACTGAAGCTTTCTTT
TRBJ2-3,TRBV5-4,-,-,CASSFRTRRTDTQYF,TGTGCCAGCAGCTTCCGTACGAGGCGCACAGATACGCAGTATTTT
TRBJ2-1,TRBV7-3,TRBD1,-,CASSSSGGGGSYNEQFF,TGTGCCAGCAGCTCGTCAGGGGGCGGAGGCTCCTACAATGAGCAGTTCTTC
TRBJ1-5,TRBV18,-,-,CASSHRETQPQHF,TGTGCCAGCTCACACAGGGAGACTCAGCCCCAGCATTTT
TRBJ2-5,TRBV7-9,-,once,CASSTSVSLETQYF,TGTGCCAGCAGCACCAGTGTTTCGTTAGAGACCCAGTACTTC
TRBJ2-7,TRBV27,TRBD2,-,CASSFSGRGEQYF,TGTGCCAGCAGCTTTAGCGGGAGAGGTGAGCAGTACTTC
TRBJ2-3,TRBV5-4,TRBD2,-,CASSLISGTSGRGTQYF,TGTGCCAGCAGCTTGATATCCGGGACTAGCGGGAGAGGTACGCAGTATTTT
TRBJ1-2,TRBV5-1,-,-,CASSLAGALDYGYTF,TGCGCCAGCAGCCTGGCAGGGGCGCTGGACTATGGCTACACCTTC
TRBJ2-7,TRBV7-9,-,-,CASSLSGDSSYEQYF,TGTGCCAGCAGCTTATCAGGGGATAGCTCCTACGAGCAGTACTTC
TRBJ2-7,TRBV5-6,-,once,CASSFLAYEQYF,TGTGCCAGCAGCTTCCTAGCTTACGAGCAGTACTTC
TRBJ1-1,TRBV10-2,-,-,CASSEEEGLEAFF,TGCGCCAGCAGTGAGGAGGAAGGACTTGAAGCTTTCTTT
TRBJ2-3,TRBV27,TRBD2,-,CASSLLAGGPGDTQYF,TGTGCCAGCAGTTTACTAGCGGGAGGGCCGGGAGATACGCAGTATTTT
TRBJ1-1,TRBV18,TRBD1,-,CASSPLSSPKQGAQAEAFF,TGTGCCAGCTCACCACTTTCTTCCCCAAAACAGGGGGCGCAGGCTGAAGCTTTCTTT
TRBJ1-3,TRBV5-6,TRBD1,-,CASSWQGANTIYF,TGTGCCAGCAGCTGGCAGGGGGCGAACACCATATATTTT
TRBJ2-5,TRBV2,TRBD2,-,CASSELVGGRSETQYF,TGTGCCAGCAGTGAATTGGTCGGCGGGAGGTCAGAGACCCAGTACTTC
TRBJ2-2,TRBV10-3,TRBD2,-,CAIRPGLAGGPNTSNTGELFF,TGTGCCATCAGGCCGGGACTAGCGGGAGGGCCGAACACTTCGAACACCGGGGAGCTGTTTTTT
TRBJ2-3,TRBV7-9,-,-,CSSSYTSGTQYF,TGTTCCAGCAGCTACACTTCGGGTACGCAGTATTTT
TRBJ1-5,TRBV30,-,-,CAWSVLQGGGQPQHF,TGTGCCTGGAGTGTACTTCAGGGAGGGGGTCAGCCCCAGCATTTT
TRBJ1-1,TRBV5-1,TRBD1,once,CASSMTGQGGTEAFF,TGCGCCAGCAGCATGACTGGACAGGGAGGGACTGAAGCTTTCTTT
TRBJ1-3,TRBV9,TRBD1,-,CASSVARGQNGNTIYF,TGTGCCAGCAGCGTAGCGAGGGGGCAAAACGGAAACACCATATATTTT
TRBJ2-6,TRBV5-8,TRBD2,-,CASSLAGSGANVLTF,TGTGCCAGCAGCTTAGCGGGGTCTGGGGCCAACGTCCTGACTTTC
TRBJ1-5,TRBV19,-,-,CASTLVGGSRGQPQHF,TGTGCCAGTACCCTAGTTGGGGGGTCTCGGGGTCAGCCCCAGCATTTT
TRBJ2-6,TRBV4-3,TRBD2,-,CASSQGLAGGSGANVLTF,TGCGCCAGCAGCCAAGGACTAGCGGGAGGGTCTGGGGCCAACGTCCTGACTTTC
TRBJ2-1,TRBV28,TRBD1,-,CASSLPDRGEQFF,TGTGCCAGCAGTTTACCCGACAGGGGTGAGCAGTTCTTC
TRBJ2-7,TRBV6-6,TRBD2,-,CASGAGISSEQYF,TGTGCCAGTGGAGCGGGAATCTCTTCCGAGCAGTACTTC